This TCR beta chain originates from a study of cytomegalovirus exposure and HLA in healthy donors. Overall study results and limits: Researchers reported from a later analysis that most CMV-associated TCR beta chains appeared HLA-restricted.

This clone occurred once. Its cognate antigen is unknown. Amplification used 60 Vbeta primers and 13 Jbeta primers. Original handling: Tens of millions of unique TCR beta chains, around 11 million of them shared, were counted by a later analysis. The repertoire was sequenced with immunoSEQ multiplex PCR; TCRdb's copy has only in-frame clones and lacks some. The V and J calls and the clone size are those of that table, but D and trimming were determined from the DNA. The sample carries roughly 150,000 clones, over 70% recorded once. The CDR3 has 13 amino acids. Looked up from germline, CDR1 is KGHSH and CDR2 is LQKENI. Trimming cost V 3 bases and J 5 bases; bases outside gene matches: 4.

This TCR derives from a male donor in good health and CMV-seronegative. Material: PBMCs. The V gene is TRBV18, the J gene TRBJ2-7; 7 nucleotides match TRBD1. CDR3 sequence: CASSPGTGDEQYF. The CDR3 DNA is TGTGCCAGCTCACCGGGAACAGGGGACGAGCAGTACTTC.